This TCR beta chain emerged from a study of PD-1 blockade in classical Hodgkin lymphoma. Turning to this clone: Its specificity is unknown.

Trimming shortened V by 1 base and J by 1 base, and 7 bases separated the two germline ends. The germline V gene encodes CDR1 SGHVS and CDR2 FNYEAQ. This CDR3 has 14 amino acids. Each and every patient relapsed after autologous stem cell transplantation, and patients got differing brentuximab vedotin exposure. Relapsed/refractory classical Hodgkin lymphoma patients had complete, partial or progressive responses. Points from the study as a whole: Complete responders showed a baseline diversity that resembled the diversity of newly diagnosed patients.

Sequencing was performed with immunoSEQ multiplex PCR; in TCRdb, only in-frame clones are kept and a portion is missing. The table includes around 20,000 clones, 75% to 90% detected once. The chain couples TRBV7-6 to TRBJ1-1; no definite D call. The sample in question was peripheral blood mononuclear cells (PBMCs), obtained before the second cycle of nivolumab. This TCR was sampled from a human donor with classical Hodgkin lymphoma. DNA of the CDR3: TGTGCCAGCAGCTTAGGCCCCCAGAACACTGAAGCTTTCTTT. This codes for CASSLGPQNTEAFF. The full variable domain, rest sourced from reference TRBV7-6 and TRBJ1-1, is GAGVSQSPRYKVTKRGQDVALRCDPISGHVSLYWYRQALGQGPEFLTYFNYEAQQDKSGLPNDRFSAERPEGSISTLTIQRTEQRDSAMYRCASSLGPQNTEAFFGQGTRLTVV.